A single sample gave rise to the 10 T cell receptor beta chains below, sequenced in a study of T cells in Graves' hyperthyroidism and ophthalmopathy. The source material, RNA transcripts, was used to amplify TCR beta CDR3 regions. In the first-round RT-PCR of the TCR CDR3, the HTBI primer set was used. From the multiplex PCR reads, TCRdb called clonotypes with MiXCR, one entry per CDR3 protein. The data contain roughly 800,000 distinct CDR3 sequences, about 38% of them singletons. The specimen was blood. Every receptor here comes from a man aged 18-30 years with Graves' hyperthyroidism.

This clonotype was seen a few times. This chain joins TRBV6-6 and TRBJ1-5; D perhaps matches TRBD1 (6 bases). The CDR3 length is 15 residues. CDR1 and CDR2 (germline): MNHNY, SVGAGI (reference sequence). Trimming stripped 2 bases from V and 4 bases from J, with 12 bases between. DNA of the CDR3: TGTGCCAGCAGTTACACGAACAGGGAGAATCAGCCCCAGCATTTT. Translated, it gives CASSYTNRENQPQHF.

The table lists this clonotype with a few counts. The chain joins TRBV5-1 to TRBJ1-1, with 7 bases aligning to TRBD1. The CDR3 contains 15 residues. Per germline, CDR1 SGHRS and CDR2 YFSETQ. Trimming cost V 3 bases and J 1 base; bases outside gene matches: 6. In DNA form, the CDR3 reads TGCGCCAGCAGCTCCTTACAGGGGAGGAACACTGAAGCTTTCTTT. Translation: CASSSLQGRNTEAFF.

The chain combines TRBV5-5 with TRBJ2-5; TRBD2 matches at 10 bases. In germline, CDR1 is SGHKS, CDR2 YYEKEE (reference sequence). V dropped 6 bases and J dropped 4; count of bases not matched to a gene: 9. CDR3 length: 15 residues. CDR3 DNA sequence: TGTGCCAGCAACCGAGAAGCGGGAGGGAGAGAGACCCAGTACTTC. Translation: CASNREAGGRETQYF.

This clonotype showed up many times. J is TRBJ2-5 and V is TRBV7-2, with D perhaps given as TRBD1 or TRBD2 (5 bases each). The CDR3 extends over 13 amino acids. Trimming took off 5 bases at V and 4 bases at J, with 11 bases between the two ends. Germline-derived CDR1 and CDR2 are SGHTA and FQGNSA. The chain's CDR3 is CASSGGSGETQYF. The CDR3, as DNA: TGTGCCAGCAGCGGGGGATCCGGAGAGACCCAGTACTTC.

This rearrangement joins TRBV7-9 to TRBJ2-7; D gene unclear. Germline V gives CDR1 SEHNR, CDR2 FQNEAQ (reference sequence). This CDR3 spans 11 amino acids. CDR3 loop: CTLDPQSLQYF. In DNA, the CDR3 is TGTACTCTCGACCCACAGAGCTTACAGTACTTC.

The chain joins TRBV25-1 to TRBJ1-6; maybe TRBD1 (5 bases). Germline CDR1 is MGHDK and CDR2 is SYGVNS. This CDR3 has 16 amino acids. V shed 4 bases and J shed 10 bases, with 20 bases lying between them. This CDR3 reads CASSARGSGNGSPLHF. As DNA, the CDR3 is TGTGCCAGCAGTGCTAGAGGTTCAGGGAACGGATCACCCCTCCACTTT.

This clonotype was recorded many times. J is TRBJ2-7 and V is TRBV19, with 7 nucleotides matching TRBD1. This CDR3 has 14 residues. V was pared by 5 bases and J by 0 bases, with 4 bases of the junction left unmatched. CDR1 and CDR2 from the germline V gene are LNHDA and SQIVND (reference sequence). The CDR3 DNA is TGTGCCAGTAGTGCCGGGACAGACTCCTACGAGCAGTACTTC. Translated, it gives CASSAGTDSYEQYF.

The rearrangement links TRBV20-1 to TRBJ2-7, with D perhaps matching TRBD2 (5 bases). V lost 3 bases and J 3 bases, leaving 15 bases between the germline ends. The CDR3 consists of 14 residues. Germline-derived CDR1 and CDR2 are DFQATT and SNEGSKA (reference sequence). The CDR3 DNA sequence: TGCAGTGCTAGTGATGCGGGTCCTAGCTACGAGCAGTACTTC. It specifies CSASDAGPSYEQYF.

This clonotype was found many times. The chain recombines TRBV29-1 with TRBJ2-7; 8 bases map to TRBD1. V shed 1 base, J shed 2 bases, and the junction held 10 bases outside the gene matches. CDR1 is SQVTM, CDR2 ANQGSEA, per germline. This CDR3 is built from 16 residues. CDR3 region: CSVEVDGTGLTYEQYF. In DNA form, the CDR3 reads TGCAGCGTTGAAGTCGATGGGACAGGCCTTACCTACGAGCAGTACTTC.

This clonotype has more than one count but fewer than ten. This chain's CDR3 is CASSPGETDGNTIYF. As DNA, the CDR3 is TGTGCCAGCTCACCCGGAGAGACGGATGGAAACACCATATATTTT. The gene calls are TRBV7-2 and TRBJ1-3; no definite D call. CDR1 and CDR2 (germline): SGHTA, FQGNSA. The CDR3 has 15 residues. V gave up 8 bases and J gave up 3 bases, with 17 bases separating them.